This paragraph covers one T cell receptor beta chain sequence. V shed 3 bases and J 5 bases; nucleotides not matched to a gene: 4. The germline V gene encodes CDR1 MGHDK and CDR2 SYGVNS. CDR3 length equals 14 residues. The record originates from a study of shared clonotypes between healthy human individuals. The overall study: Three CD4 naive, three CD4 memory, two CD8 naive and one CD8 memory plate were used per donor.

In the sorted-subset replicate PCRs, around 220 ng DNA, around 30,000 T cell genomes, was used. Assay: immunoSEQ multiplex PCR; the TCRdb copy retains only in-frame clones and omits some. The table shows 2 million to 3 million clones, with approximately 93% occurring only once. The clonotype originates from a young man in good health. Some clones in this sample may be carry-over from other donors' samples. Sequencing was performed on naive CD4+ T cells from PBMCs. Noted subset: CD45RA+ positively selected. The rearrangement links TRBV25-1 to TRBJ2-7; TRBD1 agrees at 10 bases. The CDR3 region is CASSEGTGVHEQYF. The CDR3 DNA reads TGTGCCAGCAGTGAGGGGACAGGGGTCCACGAGCAGTACTTC.